What follows are 16 T cell receptor beta chains derived from one specimen sequenced in a study of a mutant IDH1 vaccine in newly diagnosed glioma. Profiling relied on immunoSEQ multiplex PCR, and the TCRdb table lists in-frame clones only, not all of them. The repertoire holds over 45,000 clones, with about 79% as singletons. Time point denoted: week 35, safety follow-up. Every vaccine dose comprised 300 ug of mutant IDH1 20-mer peptide plus topical imiquimod. No antigen has been identified for these receptors. Specimen: PBMCs, collected from a glioma patient whose treatment included an IDH1 peptide vaccine. Every receptor here comes from a man aged 35 to 55 with glioma.

The chain links TRBV29-1 to TRBJ2-1; possible D gene TRBD1, 6 bases. CDR3 length equals 11 residues. Germline CDR1 and CDR2: SQVTM and ANQGSEA. V was clipped by 6 bases and J by 5 bases, with 8 bases between them. CDR3 sequence: CSVGADNEQFF. For the CDR3, the DNA is TGCAGCGTGGGGGCAGACAATGAGCAGTTCTTC.

The chain links TRBV29-1 to TRBJ1-2, with D possibly matching TRBD1 (5 bases). Germline V gene sequence: CDR1 SQVTM, CDR2 ANQGSEA. The CDR3 covers 12 residues. The V end lost 3 bases, the J end lost 5 bases, and 10 bases lay between the germline ends. The CDR3 region has the DNA TGCAGCGTTGACAGGGAGATATATGGCTACACCTTC. This encodes CSVDREIYGYTF. Full variable domain (missing parts from reference TRBV29-1 and TRBJ1-2): SAVISQKPSRDICQRGTSLTIQCQVDSQVTMMFWYRQQPGQSLTLIATANQGSEATYESGFVIDKFPISRPNLTFSTLTVSNMSPEDSSIYLCSVDREIYGYTFGSGTRLTVV.

This clone was found a few times. The V gene is TRBV5-6, the J gene TRBJ1-1; 8 positions agree with TRBD1. This CDR3 has 15 residues. The junction had 5 bases not matched to a gene; V was cut back by 3 bases and J by 1 base. Per the germline V gene, CDR1 is SGHDT and CDR2 is YYEEEE. CDR3 sequence: CASSYGQGPNTEAFF. The CDR3 DNA reads TGTGCCAGCAGCTACGGACAGGGACCGAACACTGAAGCTTTCTTT. Drawing the rest from reference TRBV5-6 and TRBJ1-1, the complete variable domain is DAGVTQSPTHLIKTRGQQVTLRCSPKSGHDTVSWYQQALGQGPQFIFQYYEEEERQRGNFPDRFSGHQFPNYSSELNVNALLLGDSALYLCASSYGQGPNTEAFFGQGTRLTVV.

This chain connects TRBV27 to TRBJ2-7; TRBD2 matches 9 bases. Per germline, CDR1 MNHEY and CDR2 SMNVEV (reference sequence). After removal of 4 bases from V and 2 bases from J, the junction contained 3 bases not matched to a gene. CDR3 size: 14 residues. The CDR3 spells CASSSSGIPYEQYF. CDR3 nucleotide sequence: TGTGCCAGCAGTTCTAGCGGGATCCCCTACGAGCAGTACTTC.

V gene TRBV11-2 combines with J gene TRBJ2-3; TRBD1 matches 8 bases. V lost 1 base, J lost 2 bases, and 2 bases stayed unmatched. CDR3 length equals 15 residues. Germline CDR1 is SGHAT and CDR2 is FQNNGV. The CDR3 is CASSLGTGTTDTQYF. The CDR3 coding sequence is TGTGCCAGCAGCTTAGGGACAGGGACCACAGATACGCAGTATTTT.

The chain employs TRBV5-4 and TRBJ2-5; unclear D gene. CDR3 size: 12 residues. Germline V gene data show CDR1 as SGHNT and CDR2 as YYREEE (reference sequence). Trimming took 5 bases from V and 0 from J, leaving 5 bases between them. CDR3 in amino acids: CASSPYQETQYF. CDR3 bases: TGTGCCAGCAGTCCGTACCAAGAGACCCAGTACTTC.

The V call is TRBV5-1, the J call TRBJ2-5; no firm D call. Germline CDR1 SGHRS, CDR2 YFSETQ. The CDR3 loop spans 16 amino acids. V shed 2 bases and J shed 7 bases, with 21 bases lying between them. CDR3 DNA: TGCGCCAGCAGCTTATCCCGGGCCCAAACCCGAGGGACCCAGTACTTC. The encoded protein is CASSLSRAQTRGTQYF.

This rearrangement joins TRBV7-9 to TRBJ2-7; D possibly corresponds to TRBD1 (6 bases). The CDR3 is 14 amino acids. Germline V gene data show CDR1 as SEHNR and CDR2 as FQNEAQ (reference sequence). Trimming removed 2 bases from V and 1 base from J, with 9 bases in between. The CDR3 sequence is CASSLSGASYEQYF. As DNA, the CDR3 is TGTGCCAGCAGCTTATCAGGGGCGTCCTACGAGCAGTACTTC.

The chain uses TRBV5-5 and TRBJ1-4, with 8 nucleotides matching TRBD1. The ends lost 0 bases at V and 4 bases at J; junction bases unmatched: 5. Germline V gives CDR1 SGHKS, CDR2 YYEKEE (reference sequence). The CDR3 totals 16 residues. The CDR3 coding sequence is TGTGCCAGCAGCTTGGTTGCAGGGGGCGGTAATGAAAAACTGTTTTTT. Translated: CASSLVAGGGNEKLFF.

This clone was counted between two and nine times. This rearrangement joins TRBV5-1 to TRBJ2-1; TRBD2 aligns across 7 bases. The CDR3 runs to 14 residues. V was clipped by 4 bases and J by 4 bases; unmatched bases: 5. Per germline, CDR1 SGHRS and CDR2 YFSETQ. The CDR3 protein is CASSTASGYNEQFF. DNA of the CDR3: TGCGCCAGCAGCACCGCTAGCGGATACAATGAGCAGTTCTTC.

The V call is TRBV4-1, the J call TRBJ2-7; 9 bases fit TRBD2. The CDR3 has 16 residues. V trimming: 1 base; J trimming: 7 bases; junction bases outside the gene matches: 11. Germline V gene data show CDR1 as MGHRA and CDR2 as YSYEKL. CDR3 sequence reads: CASSQGVAGDSREQYF. CDR3 coding DNA: TGCGCCAGCAGCCAAGGAGTAGCGGGGGACTCGCGGGAGCAGTACTTC.

The chain couples TRBV15 to TRBJ1-1; possible D gene TRBD1, 5 bases. Germline V CDR1 and CDR2: LNHNV, YYDKDF (reference sequence). The length of the CDR3 is 15 residues. Trimming stripped 2 bases from V and 1 base from J, with 11 bases between. CDR3 amino acids: CATSRRATGNTEAFF. As DNA, the CDR3 is TGTGCCACCAGCAGACGAGCCACAGGGAACACTGAAGCTTTCTTT.

V and J are TRBV11-2 and TRBJ2-1; D might be TRBD1 or TRBD2, each matching 7 bases. V lost 5 bases to trimming and J lost 11 bases, with 16 bases between them. Germline CDR1 SGHAT, CDR2 FQNNGV. The CDR3 loop spans 13 amino acids. In nucleotides, the CDR3 is TGTGCCAGCAGCACACAGGGGAGGGGTCAGCAGTTCTTC. Translating it yields CASSTQGRGQQFF.

This clone was recorded a few times. The chain couples TRBV28 to TRBJ1-3, with D perhaps TRBD1 (5 bases). The V gene lost 5 bases and the J gene lost 8 bases, with 16 bases spanning the gap. Looked up from germline, CDR1 is MDHEN and CDR2 is SYDVKM. This CDR3 contains 14 residues. The CDR3 loop is CASSPPRGQDTIYF. The DNA for the CDR3 is TGTGCCAGCAGTCCGCCCCGGGGCCAAGACACCATATATTTT.

This clone was found once. The CDR3 DNA is TGTGCCAGCAGCTCCAGACAGGGGGAGTCCTACGAGCAGTACGTC. It specifies CASSSRQGESYEQYV. This chain uses TRBV7-2 with TRBJ2-7, with 9 bases aligning to TRBD1. V lost 4 bases and J lost 1; bases outside the gene matches: 5. CDR1 and CDR2 from the germline V gene are SGHTA and FQGNSA. The CDR3 extends over 15 amino acids.

The chain recombines TRBV10-3 with TRBJ1-4; no clear D gene. The CDR3 covers 13 residues. Per the germline V gene, CDR1 is ENHRY and CDR2 is SYGVKD. Between the trimmed V and J ends, which lost 3 bases and 7 bases, there was a span of 9 bases. CDR3 loop: CAISEALSEKLFF. The CDR3 coding sequence is TGTGCCATCAGTGAAGCCTTGAGTGAAAAACTGTTTTTT.